This T cell receptor (beta chain) was retrieved from a study of blood T cell repertoires in COVID-19 (dated by TCRdb to 2018 to 2021). In terms of the full investigation: Samples from collaborators originated in the United States, Italy and Spain and spanned both the acute and convalescent phases of COVID-19. The material from the prospective study consisted of cDNA or gDNA derived from T cells, B-cell-depleted T cells, or PBMCs. Subjects who had been exposed to COVID-19, were actively infected with it, or had recovered from it provided the deeply sampled blood TCRbeta repertoires that made up the dataset. The repertoires were made available in a free public database intended to serve as a resource for research on the immune response to SARS-CoV-2. Samples came from the ongoing ImmuneRACE study (first 160 participants) plus 1,254 subjects from 6 global collaborators. Nearly every sample came with metadata listing a de-identified subject ID, COVID-19 status, age in years and sex. Where available, HLA class I and class II types were obtained from metadata supplied by the sample provider rather than from assay-based typing. Overall results and qualifications from the work: The amount of clinical and demographic metadata varied by source and participant and was provided uncurated.

The germline V gene (reference sequence) gives CDR1 as MNHNY and CDR2 as SVGAGI. Its CDR3 holds 14 amino acids, cysteine through phenylalanine. The CDR3 DNA has 42 bases and is translated from base 1. Trimming takes 0 bases from V and 2 bases from J, and the germline ends sit 7 bases apart. Each collaborating institution followed its own protocols to collect whole blood in K2EDTA tubes. Collaborator samples were shipped for TCRbeta analysis as frozen whole blood, isolated PBMCs, or DNA extracted from either sample type. As for this clone: The antigen it binds to is not known. Per-nucleotide qualities are absent, and no much larger clonotype sits a single base away.

The immunoSEQ Assay, a bias-controlled multiplex PCR, was used to amplify TCRbeta CDR3 regions from genomic DNA. The authors' analysis ran thus. The number of nucleated cells in each sample was estimated from the amplification of reference gene primers within the assay. Sequence reads were collapsed and filtered to measure the absolute abundance of every unique TCRbeta CDR3 rearrangement. For each sample, productive Simpson clonality was calculated as the square root of Simpson's diversity index across productive rearrangements. As stored in TCRdb, this immuneACCESS dataset retains in-frame rearrangements with V and J assigned. A fraction of the clones does not appear; measured against another copy, unresolved V genes explain less than half of the discrepancy, and the remainder lacks a known reason. V and J calls and clone size are those listed in that table; D and trimming were worked out from the DNA. The sample contains 25,000 to 35,000 clones, 85% of them found a single time. The top ten hold around 7% of the sample.

The source material was peripheral blood. The sequence was collected from a human donor in a cohort sampled during active COVID-19. The V and J genes are TRBV6-6 and TRBJ1-2, with the identity of the D gene unclear. The CDR3 loop reads CASSYSYRNYGYTF. The DNA reads TGTGCCAGCAGTTACTCCTACAGAAACTATGGCTACACCTTC.